This T cell receptor (beta chain) was sequenced for a study of CD8 T cells in Susac syndrome. Random hexamers were used to reverse transcribe the RNA input (roughly 0.5 to 1 ug). TCRdb re-called the immunoSEQ multiplex PCR reads with MiXCR, one entry per CDR3 protein. The sample carries just over 150,000 distinct CDR3 sequences, roughly 95% recorded once. From germline, CDR1 is DFQATT and CDR2 SNEGSKA (reference sequence). The CDR3 has 15 residues. V was clipped by 0 bases and J by 0 bases, with 10 bases between them. Sequencing of TCR beta, carried out with a high-throughput approach, was applied to CD8+ and CD4+ T cells from the blood. The multiple sclerosis controls comprised treatment-naive patients whose relapsing-remitting disease was stable or active. Both CD4+ and CD8+ T cells were negatively isolated, and TEMRA cells underwent FACS enrichment.

Sequencing was done on a sample of CD8+ T cells from PBMCs. The receptor's source is a human donor with multiple sclerosis. The chain recombines TRBV20-1 with TRBJ2-3, with D possibly being TRBD1 (6 bases). The CDR3 nucleotides are TGCAGTGCTAGAGACTGGACAGAGAGCACAGATACGCAGTATTTT. The encoded protein is CSARDWTESTDTQYF.